These T cell receptor beta chains were read from a single sample in a study of T cells after yellow fever vaccination. TCRdb re-called the 5' RACE reads through MiXCR, storing one row per CDR3 protein. The sample contains 500,000 to 550,000 distinct CDR3 sequences, 21% of which appear only once. The sample here was PBMCs, taken 20 to 25 days after the first yellow fever vaccination. Receptors originate from a man aged 18 to 30 who received the YFV17D yellow fever vaccine. The CDR3 runs from the conserved cysteine through the conserved F or W. The order of the fields is clone size, V gene, J gene, D gene, CDR3 DNA, CDR3 protein. A D gene is named only where the DNA matches it firmly. Expanded clones get a size class; other rows say once, few or many, or leave the size out.

-	TRBV12-3/TRBV12-4	TRBJ1-1	-	TGTGCCAGCAGTTTAGCGCTCCGGGGCGCTGAAGCTTTCTTT	CASSLALRGAEAFF
-	TRBV12-3/TRBV12-4	TRBJ2-1	-	TGTGCCAGCACTTCTTGGGAGATCTCCTACAATGAGCAGTTCTTC	CASTSWEISYNEQFF
few	TRBV24-1	TRBJ1-2	-	TGTGCCACCAGCCTGGACAGAAACTATGGCTACACCTTC	CATSLDRNYGYTF
once	TRBV6-2/TRBV6-3	TRBJ2-7	TRBD1	TGTGCCAGCATCAGGGGGCCGAACTCCTACGAGCAGTACTTC	CASIRGPNSYEQYF
few	TRBV4-3	TRBJ2-1	-	TGCGCCAGCAGCCAAGATTTCGGGGGCTATCCCTACAATGAGCAGTTCTTC	CASSQDFGGYPYNEQFF
few	TRBV29-1	TRBJ2-3	-	TGCAGCGTTCGGTCGGAGGCGCAGTATTTT	CSVRSEAQYF
many	TRBV12-3/TRBV12-4	TRBJ2-1	-	TGTGCCAGCAGTTTAGCGGGCACTATGGGGAATGAGCAGTTCTTC	CASSLAGTMGNEQFF
-	TRBV9	TRBJ2-7	TRBD2	TGTGCCAGCAGCGCAGAGACTAGCGGGAGATACGAGCAGTACTTC	CASSAETSGRYEQYF
once	TRBV7-3	TRBJ2-2	-	TGTGCCAGCAGCCGGGGGATCCCCGGGGAGCTGTTTTTT	CASSRGIPGELFF
few	TRBV15	TRBJ1-5	-	TGTGCCACCAGCAACGGGGAACGGGACGGCTATCAGCCCCAGCATTTT	CATSNGERDGYQPQHF
few	TRBV24-1	TRBJ1-5	-	TGTGCCACCAGTGATTTCAGATTCAATCAGCCCCAGCATTTT	CATSDFRFNQPQHF
-	TRBV20-1	TRBJ1-2	-	TGCAGAGCCCTTTTTGGCGTCCAGGGCTACACCTTC	CRALFGVQGYTF
few	TRBV24-1	TRBJ2-3	TRBD2	TGTGCCACCAGTGATTCAGCGGGGGCCACAGATACGCAGTATTTT	CATSDSAGATDTQYF
many	TRBV9	TRBJ2-5	-	TGTGCCAGCAGCGTTCAGGGAGGTGGGGAGACCCAGTACTTC	CASSVQGGGETQYF
-	TRBV7-6	TRBJ2-7	TRBD2	TGTGCCAGCAGCTTAGGAGCGGGGGGCCTCTACGAGCAGTACTTC	CASSLGAGGLYEQYF
few	TRBV7-8	TRBJ2-7	-	TGTGCCAGCAGCCGTAGTAGGGACTCCTACGAGCAGTACTTC	CASSRSRDSYEQYF
few	TRBV7-9	TRBJ2-1	TRBD2	TGTGCCAGCAGGGTTAGCGGGGGGGCTTTCAATGAGCAGTTCTTC	CASRVSGGAFNEQFF
-	TRBV6-5	TRBJ2-1	TRBD2	TGTGCCAGCAGTTACAGTCTAGCGGGGAAGTACAATGAGCAGTTCTTC	CASSYSLAGKYNEQFF
few	TRBV11-2	TRBJ2-5	-	TGTGCCAGCACCCGGGGGCGGGAGACCCAGTACTTC	CASTRGRETQYF
-	TRBV7-9	TRBJ2-2	-	TGTGCCAGCAGCCCCGGGCGCCCCGGGGAGCTGTTTTTT	CASSPGRPGELFF
-	TRBV29-1	TRBJ2-2	-	TGCAGCGTGGCGGACATTAACACCGGGGAGCTGTTTTTT	CSVADINTGELFF
few	TRBV6-4	TRBJ2-1	TRBD2	TGTGCCAGCAGTGACTCACGACTAGCGGGGAATGAGCAGTTCTTC	CASSDSRLAGNEQFF
few	TRBV4-1	TRBJ2-6	TRBD1	TGCGCCAGCAACGCAGGGGGCGGAAAGGGTTCTGGGGCCAACGTCCTGACTTTC	CASNAGGGKGSGANVLTF
-	TRBV7-9	TRBJ2-6	-	TGTGCCAGCAGCGCTCCGTTCTCTGGGGCCAACGTCCTGACTTTC	CASSAPFSGANVLTF
-	TRBV7-9	TRBJ1-2	-	TGTGCCAGCAGCATTTTACGGGGAACCTTC	CASSILRGTF
-	TRBV20-1	TRBJ1-6	-	TGCAGTGCTGAGCGTGGGGCAGATAATTCACCCCTCCACTTT	CSAERGADNSPLHF
few	TRBV5-1	TRBJ2-2	-	TGCGCCAGCTACCTGGGGCTCGATGCTACCGGGGAGCTGTTTTTT	CASYLGLDATGELFF
many	TRBV28	TRBJ2-1	TRBD2	TGTGCCAGCTTTGGGGGGGACTACAATGAGCAGTTCTTC	CASFGGDYNEQFF
once	TRBV12-3/TRBV12-4	TRBJ2-7	-	TGTGCCGGGGGAGAGGCAGAGAGCTCCTACGAGCAGTACTTC	CAGGEAESSYEQYF
once	TRBV4-3	TRBJ2-2	-	TGCGCCAGCAGCCAAAAGGGCCGGACCTACACCGGGGAGCTGTTTTTT	CASSQKGRTYTGELFF
few	TRBV6-5	TRBJ1-5	-	TGTGCCAGCAGTTACGGGAGGTATCAGCCCCAGCATTTT	CASSYGRYQPQHF
few	TRBV10-2	TRBJ2-7	-	TGCGCCAGCAGTGAGTTATACTACGAGCAGTACTTC	CASSELYYEQYF
-	TRBV7-7	TRBJ2-2	TRBD1	TGTGCTAGCAGCTTCCAGGGGGCTGACGGGGAGCTGTTTTTT	CASSFQGADGELFF
once	TRBV27	TRBJ1-2	-	TGTGCCAGCAGTTTAACCCCTGGGCGGCTCTATGGCTACACCTTC	CASSLTPGRLYGYTF
many	TRBV3-1	TRBJ2-5	-	TGTGCCAGCAGCCAAAATTCAGCCCCCCAAGAGACCCAGTACTTC	CASSQNSAPQETQYF
few	TRBV6-1	TRBJ2-7	-	TGTGCCAGCAGTATACAACGGGAGCAGTACTTC	CASSIQREQYF
-	TRBV5-1	TRBJ2-7	-	TGCGCCAGCAGCTTGGCCGCGTCTCCCTCCTACGAGCAGTACTTC	CASSLAASPSYEQYF
-	TRBV4-3	TRBJ2-2	TRBD1	TGCGCCAGCAGCCCGAATCGGGACAGCTACACCGGGGAGCTGTTTTTT	CASSPNRDSYTGELFF
-	TRBV6-2/TRBV6-3	TRBJ2-3	-	TGTGCCAGCAGCCCCTACCCTAGGGATACGCAGTATTTT	CASSPYPRDTQYF
few	TRBV6-5	TRBJ2-1	TRBD2	TGTGCCAGCAGTTACGGAGCGGGGGACAATGAGCAGTTCTTC	CASSYGAGDNEQFF
-	TRBV7-9	TRBJ2-7	-	TGTGCCAGTGGACAGAGGTCCTACGAGCAGTACTTC	CASGQRSYEQYF
few	TRBV7-9	TRBJ2-3	TRBD2	TGTGCCAGCAGCTTAGTCCTAGCGGGCGGCACAGATACGCAGTATTTT	CASSLVLAGGTDTQYF
-	TRBV4-3	TRBJ2-2	-	TGCGCCAGCAGCCTCGGAGGGGGAATTGTGGGCGGGGAGCTGTTTTTT	CASSLGGGIVGGELFF
-	TRBV7-9	TRBJ2-3	-	TGTGCCAGCAGCCCTTCGTTTGGGGCGGATACGCAGTATTTT	CASSPSFGADTQYF
few	TRBV5-4	TRBJ2-5	TRBD2	TGTGCCAGCAGCTCAATAGGGAATAGCGGGGAAGAGACCCAGTACTTC	CASSSIGNSGEETQYF
few	TRBV5-1	TRBJ2-2	TRBD1	TGCGCCAGCCGACAGGGGGCCGGCGGGGAGCTGTTTTTT	CASRQGAGGELFF
-	TRBV18	TRBJ2-5	TRBD1	TGTGCCAGCTCACCCCCGGGACAGGGGGCCGGGACCCAGTACTTC	CASSPPGQGAGTQYF
few	TRBV6-2/TRBV6-3	TRBJ1-4	-	TGTGCCAGCAGTGACTACAGGGCGGCTAATGAAAAACTGTTTTTT	CASSDYRAANEKLFF
-	TRBV11-2	TRBJ2-1	-	TGTGCCAGCAGCGTATTTCCAAGCTCCTACAATGAGCAGTTCTTC	CASSVFPSSYNEQFF
-	TRBV3-1	TRBJ2-6	-	TGTGCCAGCAGCCAAGCAGGGGCTGGGGCCAACGTCCTGACTTTC	CASSQAGAGANVLTF
-	TRBV11-3	TRBJ2-5	-	TGTGCCAGCAGCTTAGAGCCCACCGGGGGAGAGACCCAGTACTTC	CASSLEPTGGETQYF
-	TRBV27	TRBJ2-3	-	TGTGCCAGCAGAGTAGGCCCTAATCGTGCAGATACGCAGTATTTT	CASRVGPNRADTQYF
-	TRBV3-1	TRBJ1-5	-	TGTGCCAGCAGCCTAGATCTGGGCGATCAGCCCCAGCATTTT	CASSLDLGDQPQHF